A single sample is the source of the 23 T cell receptor beta chains below, sequenced in a study of T-cell reconstitution after alpha-beta-depleted transplantation in children. Researchers prepared the TCRbeta library using unique molecular identifiers, the study reports. From the PCR reads, TCRdb called clonotypes with MiXCR, one entry per CDR3 protein. The data contain 200,000 to 300,000 distinct CDR3 sequences, around 7.8% of them singletons. The sample consisted of PBMCs, mostly from graft donor cells, taken 180 days after TCRalphabeta/CD19-depleted stem cell transplant. These receptor sequences come from a male patient aged 5 to 17 who had a stem cell transplant for acute lymphoblastic leukemia, so the T cells may come from the graft donor.

This clonotype occurred many times. The CDR3 is CASRDYRYAEQFF. Written as DNA, the CDR3 is TGTGCCAGCCGGGACTATCGTTACGCTGAGCAGTTCTTC. The chain combines TRBV7-6 with TRBJ2-1, with 7 bases aligning to TRBD2. The CDR3 contains 13 residues. The germline V gene encodes CDR1 SGHVS and CDR2 FNYEAQ. V shed 8 bases and J 9 bases; nucleotides not matched to a gene: 10.

This clonotype was counted ten times or more. The V and J genes are TRBV7-9 and TRBJ1-1, with D unclear. The CDR3 is 14 residues long. V was pared by 1 base and J by 4 bases, with 10 bases between. From germline, CDR1 is SEHNR and CDR2 FQNEAQ (reference sequence). CDR3 DNA sequence: TGTGCCAGCAGCTTAGAAGGGAGCGGCACTGAAGCTTTCTTT. Translated, it gives CASSLEGSGTEAFF.

This clonotype was recorded a few times. The chain is built from TRBV7-9 and TRBJ2-3; 7 bases are a match to TRBD2. V lost 8 bases to trimming and J lost 6 bases; unmatched junction nucleotides: 11. The V gene's germline CDR1 is SEHNR and CDR2 FQNEAQ (reference sequence). This CDR3 has 14 residues. CDR3 DNA sequence: TGTGCCAGCGGGAGGGAGATCGGGACGGATACGCAGTATTTT. This encodes CASGREIGTDTQYF.

This clonotype was seen many times. The chain combines TRBV10-3 with TRBJ1-1, with D unresolved. Trimming shortened V by 0 bases and J by 4 bases, and 15 bases separated the two germline ends. This CDR3 spans 16 amino acids. Germline V gene data show CDR1 as ENHRY and CDR2 as SYGVKD. The CDR3 protein is CAISESMGSLTTEAFF. DNA of the CDR3: TGTGCCATCAGTGAGTCGATGGGAAGTCTAACCACTGAAGCTTTCTTT.

As concerns this clonotype: This may come from a read error, since a much larger clone is one base off. The chain is built from TRBV7-6 and TRBJ2-3; 7 bases line up with TRBD2. The CDR3 length is 14 residues. The V gene's germline CDR1 is SGHVS and CDR2 FNYEAQ. V shed 2 bases and J 2 bases; nucleotides not matched to a gene: 1. The CDR3 nucleotides are TGTGCCAGCAGCTTACGGGGGGACACAGATACGCAGTATTTT. This codes for CASSLRGDTDTQYF.

At least ten counts were recorded for this clonotype. The rearrangement links TRBV6-6 to TRBJ2-2; D is undetermined. This CDR3 comprises 12 residues. Trimming removed 6 bases at V and 2 bases at J, with 4 bases between. Per the germline V gene, CDR1 is MNHNY and CDR2 is SVGAGI (reference sequence). The CDR3 loop reads CASSRNTGELFF. CDR3 DNA: TGTGCCAGCAGCCGCAACACCGGGGAGCTGTTTTTT.

This clonotype was recorded many times. V is TRBV11-2 and J is TRBJ1-3; maybe TRBD1 (5 bases). The germline V gene encodes CDR1 SGHAT and CDR2 FQNNGV. This CDR3 is 14 amino acids long. Trimming stripped 5 bases from V and 4 bases from J, with 12 bases between. CDR3 in DNA: TGTGCCAGCAGCATTCTCGGGGGGGGAAACACCATATATTTT. Its translation is CASSILGGGNTIYF.

This rearrangement joins TRBV19 to TRBJ2-1; D is possibly TRBD1 or TRBD2 (6 bases each). Germline V gene lookup returns CDR1 LNHDA and CDR2 SQIVND (reference sequence). The V end lost 0 bases, the J end lost 6 bases, and 9 bases lay between the germline ends. CDR3 size: 14 residues. As DNA, the CDR3 is TGTGCCAGTAGTATAGACAGGGGAGGCAATGAGCAGTTCTTC. The encoded protein is CASSIDRGGNEQFF.

This clonotype was observed a handful of times. J is TRBJ2-1 and V is TRBV5-1, with a possible D match to TRBD2 (6 bases). V lost 1 base and J lost 1, with 27 bases in between. Per the germline V gene, CDR1 is SGHRS and CDR2 is YFSETQ. There are 21 residues in the CDR3. The CDR3, as DNA: TGCGCCAGCAGCTTGCCCTATCCTTCTAGCGCCGACCTTCCATCCTACAATGAGCAGTTCTTC. Amino acid sequence: CASSLPYPSSADLPSYNEQFF.

This clonotype was recorded many times. The V and J genes are TRBV7-3 and TRBJ2-2, with D tentatively TRBD1 (6 bases). CDR3 length: 13 residues. The germline V gene has CDR1 SGHTA and CDR2 FQGTGA. V lost 4 bases and J 7 bases, leaving 10 bases between the germline ends. CDR3 residues: CASSSTGHGELFF. The CDR3 coding sequence is TGTGCCAGCAGCTCAACAGGGCACGGGGAGCTGTTTTTT.

This clonotype has ten or more counts. The chain couples TRBV11-1 to TRBJ2-5; 10 positions match TRBD2. The germline gives CDR1 SGHAT, CDR2 FQDESV (reference sequence). The CDR3 has 16 residues. V dropped 5 bases and J dropped 1; count of bases not matched to a gene: 7. Written as DNA, the CDR3 is TGTGCCAGCAGCCGCCGACTAGCGGGCTTCCAAGAGACCCAGTACTTC. Translation: CASSRRLAGFQETQYF.

This clonotype appeared many times. This chain joins TRBV3-1 and TRBJ2-1, with D perhaps given as TRBD1 or TRBD2 (6 bases each). Germline V gene lookup returns CDR1 LGHDT and CDR2 YNNKEL (reference sequence). There are 16 residues in the CDR3. Trimming cost V 2 bases and J 2 bases, with 13 bases left between them. CDR3 sequence reads: CASSQIWGATYNEQFF. CDR3 DNA sequence: TGTGCCAGCAGCCAAATTTGGGGGGCCACCTACAATGAGCAGTTCTTC.

The sample holds many counts of this clonotype. V usage is TRBV6-1 and J usage is TRBJ2-5; D possibly corresponds to TRBD1 (6 bases). CDR1 and CDR2 from the germline V gene are MNHNS and SASEGT. Trimming cost V 7 bases and J 2 bases, with 14 bases left between them. The CDR3 runs to 14 residues. CDR3 DNA sequence: TGTGCCAGCATCTGGGGGCGCGGACAAGAGACCCAGTACTTC. Its protein is CASIWGRGQETQYF.

This clonotype was detected many times. The chain combines TRBV10-3 with TRBJ2-7, with TRBD1 matching 10 bases. V lost 6 bases and J lost 6; bases outside the gene matches: 8. The CDR3 extends over 14 amino acids. Germline V lookup: CDR1 ENHRY, CDR2 SYGVKD. CDR3 residues: CAIRGGQGEGEQYF. DNA of the CDR3: TGTGCCATCAGGGGAGGACAGGGGGAAGGCGAGCAGTACTTC.

This clonotype was counted ten times or more. The J gene is TRBJ2-1, the V gene TRBV7-7; perhaps D is TRBD1 or TRBD2 (6 bases each). CDR1 is SSHAT, CDR2 FNYEAQ, per germline (reference sequence). The ends were cut back, 2 bases at V and 4 bases at J, with 12 bases in the middle. The CDR3 is 15 amino acids. CDR3 region: CASSLLGGPYNEQFF. The DNA for the CDR3 is TGTGCCAGCAGCTTATTGGGGGGCCCATACAATGAGCAGTTCTTC.

With regard to this clonotype: A clone one base away is much larger, so this may be a read error. The rearrangement joins TRBV20-1 to TRBJ2-1; 10 bases agree with TRBD2. CDR1 and CDR2 from the germline V gene are DFQATT and SNEGSKA (reference sequence). The CDR3 contains 13 residues. CDR3 DNA sequence: TGCAGAGCTCCTAGCGGGGGCTACAATGAGCAGTTCTTC. It specifies CRAPSGGYNEQFF.

Ten or more counts support this clonotype. The V and J genes are TRBV12-3 or TRBV12-4 and TRBJ1-2; maybe TRBD1 (5 bases). V lost 5 bases and J 4 bases, leaving 14 bases between the germline ends. There are 14 residues in the CDR3. For the CDR3, the DNA is TGTGCCAGCAGTCCAAGGGACGGACCCTATGGCTACACCTTC. Translation: CASSPRDGPYGYTF.

This clonotype was seen at least ten times. The chain joins TRBV3-1 to TRBJ2-2; no definite D call. The germline V and J ends were trimmed by 0 bases and 4 bases, with 9 bases remaining between them. Germline V gene lookup returns CDR1 LGHDT and CDR2 YNNKEL (reference sequence). This CDR3 spans 15 amino acids. In DNA form, the CDR3 reads TGTGCCAGCAGCCAAGATTCCTTTCCCACCGGGGAGCTGTTTTTT. Protein product: CASSQDSFPTGELFF. The full variable domain, with the rest looked up from reference TRBV3-1 and TRBJ2-2, is DTAVSQTPKYLVTQMGNDKSIKCEQNLGHDTMYWYKQDSKKFLKIMFSYNNKELIINETVPNRFSPKSPDKAHLNLHINSLELGDSAVYFCASSQDSFPTGELFFGEGSRLTVL.

This clonotype was detected many times. The CDR3 DNA is TGCAGCCCCCGGGACAGGGACAATCAGCCCCAGCATTTT. It yields the protein CSPRDRDNQPQHF. V is TRBV29-1 and J is TRBJ1-5; TRBD1 matches at 9 bases. CDR1 SQVTM and CDR2 ANQGSEA come from the germline V gene. V shed 8 bases and J 3 bases; nucleotides not matched to a gene: 5. The CDR3 loop spans 13 amino acids. Full variable domain (missing parts from reference TRBV29-1 and TRBJ1-5): SAVISQKPSRDICQRGTSLTIQCQVDSQVTMMFWYRQQPGQSLTLIATANQGSEATYESGFVIDKFPISRPNLTFSTLTVSNMSPEDSSIYLCSPRDRDNQPQHFGDGTRLSIL.

In its sample, this clonotype was seen many times. The chain links TRBV28 to TRBJ2-7; no definite D call. The CDR3 is 14 amino acids. Germline V gene sequence: CDR1 MDHEN, CDR2 SYDVKM. V lost 3 bases and J 0 bases, leaving 9 bases between the germline ends. The CDR3 region has the DNA TGTGCCAGCAGTTTCCCCCTCTTCTCCTACGAGCAGTACTTC. Protein: CASSFPLFSYEQYF.

This clonotype was counted ten times or more. This chain links TRBV6-5 with TRBJ2-1, with D unclear. Trimming removed 0 bases from V and 0 bases from J, with 6 bases in between. The CDR3 extends over 15 amino acids. Germline V CDR1 and CDR2: MNHEY, SVGAGI. The CDR3 nucleotides are TGTGCCAGCAGTTACTCCGAAAGCTCCTACAATGAGCAGTTCTTC. As protein: CASSYSESSYNEQFF.

In this sample, this clonotype turned up many times. The chain links TRBV7-3 to TRBJ1-6; TRBD1 matches 7 bases. CDR3 length: 13 amino acids. Germline V gene lookup returns CDR1 SGHTA and CDR2 FQGTGA. The V and J ends lost 8 bases and 9 bases, in that order; junction bases with no gene match: 7. The CDR3 reads CASSKDRVSPLHF. DNA of the CDR3: TGTGCCAGCTCCAAAGACAGGGTTTCACCCCTCCACTTT.

This clonotype was counted ten times or more. J is TRBJ2-5 and V is TRBV6-1; D is possibly TRBD2 (6 bases). V was cut by 5 bases and J by 4 bases, with 11 bases left in between. In germline, CDR1 is MNHNS, CDR2 SASEGT. The CDR3 loop spans 13 amino acids. In DNA, the CDR3 is TGTGCCAGCAGTACGACTAGAGGAGAGACCCAGTACTTC. Protein product: CASSTTRGETQYF.